A selection of T cell receptor beta chains follows, all from one sample in a study of T cell responses to AZD1222 COVID-19 vaccine. The assay was immunoSEQ multiplex PCR, and TCRdb's table has in-frame clones only and misses some. The sample records 140,000 to 150,000 clones, over 85% being singletons. Material: peripheral blood, obtained on day 0 of AZD1222 vaccination. The source is an adult in good health. Each CDR3 is given with its conserved first and last residue. The order of the fields is clone size, D gene, V gene, J gene, CDR3 DNA, CDR3 protein. The D gene is left open where the match is weak. Where a row states a size, it is once, few, many or the class of an expanded clone; other rows omit it.

clone_size: -
d_call: -
v_call: TRBV7-9
j_call: TRBJ2-5
cdr3_nt: TGTGCCAGCAGCTTCCTGGGGGTGGATGAGACCCAGTACTTC
cdr3_aa: CASSFLGVDETQYF

clone_size: -
d_call: TRBD1
v_call: TRBV2
j_call: TRBJ2-1
cdr3_nt: TGTGCCAGCAGTGGGGACAGGGGCAGCGCTGACTCCTACAATGAGCAGTTCTTC
cdr3_aa: CASSGDRGSADSYNEQFF

clone_size: few
d_call: TRBD1
v_call: TRBV19
j_call: TRBJ1-5
cdr3_nt: TGTGCCAGTACCTCGCTAGGGGGCCATCAGCCCCAGCATTTT
cdr3_aa: CASTSLGGHQPQHF

clone_size: once
d_call: -
v_call: TRBV3-1/TRBV3-2
j_call: TRBJ1-4
cdr3_nt: TGTGCCAGCAGCCATCGCCCCTACATCGGGACTACCAAAAAACTGTTTTTT
cdr3_aa: CASSHRPYIGTTKKLFF

clone_size: -
d_call: TRBD2
v_call: TRBV9
j_call: TRBJ2-1
cdr3_nt: TGTGCCAGCAGCGTAGGGACTAGCGGCTACAATGAGCAGTTCTTC
cdr3_aa: CASSVGTSGYNEQFF

clone_size: -
d_call: TRBD1
v_call: TRBV30
j_call: TRBJ1-5
cdr3_nt: TGTGCCTGGAGCGGCCCGCAGGGGGCTCTATCACAGCATTTT
cdr3_aa: CAWSGPQGALSQHF

clone_size: -
d_call: TRBD2
v_call: TRBV10-3
j_call: TRBJ2-1
cdr3_nt: TGTGCCACACTTCCTAGCGGGAGCTCCTACAATGAGCAGTTCTTC
cdr3_aa: CATLPSGSSYNEQFF

clone_size: -
d_call: TRBD1
v_call: TRBV5-5
j_call: TRBJ1-5
cdr3_nt: TGTGCCAGCAGCTCGGGGACAGGGGAAAATCAGCCCCAGCATTTT
cdr3_aa: CASSSGTGENQPQHF

clone_size: -
d_call: TRBD1
v_call: TRBV6-5
j_call: TRBJ2-5
cdr3_nt: TGTGCCAGCAGACGGCAGGGGGCGCTTAAGACCCAGTACTTC
cdr3_aa: CASRRQGALKTQYF

clone_size: -
d_call: -
v_call: TRBV30
j_call: TRBJ1-4
cdr3_nt: TGTGCCTGGAGCCGGGGCGATGAAAAACTGTTTTTT
cdr3_aa: CAWSRGDEKLFF

clone_size: once
d_call: -
v_call: TRBV19
j_call: TRBJ2-1
cdr3_nt: TGTGCCAGTAGCGCCGGGGACACCGCAACCTACAATGAGCAGTTCTTC
cdr3_aa: CASSAGDTATYNEQFF

clone_size: -
d_call: TRBD2
v_call: TRBV5-1
j_call: TRBJ2-1
cdr3_nt: TGCGCCAGCAGCTTGGTACCCCCGGGACTATACAATGAGCAGTTCTTC
cdr3_aa: CASSLVPPGLYNEQFF

clone_size: -
d_call: TRBD2
v_call: TRBV4-2
j_call: TRBJ2-7
cdr3_nt: TGTGCCAGCAGCCAAATAGCGGGAGGGGACCACGAGCAGTACTTC
cdr3_aa: CASSQIAGGDHEQYF

clone_size: -
d_call: -
v_call: TRBV7-8
j_call: TRBJ1-4
cdr3_nt: TGTGCCAGCAGCTTAGTCAGCCCAAATGAAAAACTGTTTTTT
cdr3_aa: CASSLVSPNEKLFF

clone_size: -
d_call: TRBD2
v_call: TRBV6-5
j_call: TRBJ2-1
cdr3_nt: TGTGCCAGCAGTTACTCGGCGGGAGGGTCTATGGGGCAGTTCTTC
cdr3_aa: CASSYSAGGSMGQFF

clone_size: -
d_call: TRBD2
v_call: TRBV30
j_call: TRBJ2-1
cdr3_nt: TGTGCCTGGAGGGGAGCGGGAGGGCCTGAGCAGTTCTTC
cdr3_aa: CAWRGAGGPEQFF

clone_size: -
d_call: -
v_call: TRBV5-1
j_call: TRBJ2-7
cdr3_nt: TGCGCCAGCAGCTACGATGGCCAGGGCGAGCAGTACTTC
cdr3_aa: CASSYDGQGEQYF

clone_size: -
d_call: TRBD2
v_call: TRBV7-2
j_call: TRBJ2-5
cdr3_nt: TGTGCCAGCAGCTATGGACTAGCGGGACAAGAGACCCAGTACTTC
cdr3_aa: CASSYGLAGQETQYF

clone_size: -
d_call: -
v_call: TRBV19
j_call: TRBJ1-4
cdr3_nt: TGTGCCAGTAGTATATCAAGGGGTGAAAAACTGTTTTTT
cdr3_aa: CASSISRGEKLFF

clone_size: -
d_call: TRBD2
v_call: TRBV10-1
j_call: TRBJ2-1
cdr3_nt: TGCGCCAGCAGTGGAGGGGCTAGCGGGAACAATGAGCAGTTCTTC
cdr3_aa: CASSGGASGNNEQFF

clone_size: -
d_call: TRBD2
v_call: TRBV30
j_call: TRBJ2-2
cdr3_nt: TGTGCCTGGAGGTTGACTAGCGGAAACACCGGGGAGCTGTTTTTT
cdr3_aa: CAWRLTSGNTGELFF

clone_size: medium-sized
d_call: TRBD1
v_call: TRBV15
j_call: TRBJ2-1
cdr3_nt: TGTGCCACCAGCAGAGATCCGGGACAGGCTTACAATGAGCAGTTCTTC
cdr3_aa: CATSRDPGQAYNEQFF

clone_size: -
d_call: -
v_call: TRBV10-1
j_call: TRBJ2-2
cdr3_nt: TGCGCCCGCAGTGAGCCGGGTCCCGGGGAGCTGTTTTTT
cdr3_aa: CARSEPGPGELFF

clone_size: -
d_call: -
v_call: TRBV9
j_call: TRBJ2-2
cdr3_nt: TGTGCCAGCAGCGCCGGGACTGCTTGGGGGGAGCTGTTTTTT
cdr3_aa: CASSAGTAWGELFF

clone_size: -
d_call: TRBD2
v_call: TRBV2
j_call: TRBJ2-5
cdr3_nt: TGTGCCAGCAGTGAACGGAGCGGGAGACAAGAGACCCAGTACTTC
cdr3_aa: CASSERSGRQETQYF

clone_size: -
d_call: TRBD2
v_call: TRBV11-2
j_call: TRBJ2-1
cdr3_nt: TGTGCCAGCAGCATCGGGACTAGCGGCTACAATGAGCAGTTCTTC
cdr3_aa: CASSIGTSGYNEQFF

clone_size: -
d_call: -
v_call: TRBV6-1
j_call: TRBJ1-2
cdr3_nt: TGTGCCAGCAGTGACCAGACAGATAACTATGGCTACACCTTC
cdr3_aa: CASSDQTDNYGYTF

clone_size: -
d_call: -
v_call: TRBV20-1
j_call: TRBJ1-2
cdr3_nt: TGCAGTGCTATGGGGGACACCGGCAACACCTTC
cdr3_aa: CSAMGDTGNTF

clone_size: once
d_call: TRBD1
v_call: TRBV7-9
j_call: TRBJ1-4
cdr3_nt: TGTGCCAGCAGCCTAGGACAGGCTAATGAAAAACTGTTTTTT
cdr3_aa: CASSLGQANEKLFF

clone_size: -
d_call: -
v_call: TRBV12-3/TRBV12-4
j_call: TRBJ2-1
cdr3_nt: TGTGCCAGCAGTTCTTACAATGAGCAGTTCTTC
cdr3_aa: CASSSYNEQFF

clone_size: once
d_call: -
v_call: TRBV7-6
j_call: TRBJ1-4
cdr3_nt: TGTGCCAGCAGCTTAGCGGCGGGATCTAATGAAAAACTGTTTTTT
cdr3_aa: CASSLAAGSNEKLFF

clone_size: few
d_call: TRBD1
v_call: TRBV10-2
j_call: TRBJ1-6
cdr3_nt: TGCGCCAGCAGAGGAGTTCGGGACAGGGTAAAACCCCTCCACTTT
cdr3_aa: CASRGVRDRVKPLHF

clone_size: -
d_call: -
v_call: TRBV25-1
j_call: TRBJ1-2
cdr3_nt: TGTGCCAGCAGTGAATGGGCTAACTATGGCTACACCTTC
cdr3_aa: CASSEWANYGYTF

clone_size: -
d_call: -
v_call: TRBV5-7
j_call: TRBJ2-1
cdr3_nt: TGTGCCAGCAGCTTGGGCGAGCACTCCTACAATGAGCAGTTCTTC
cdr3_aa: CASSLGEHSYNEQFF

clone_size: -
d_call: -
v_call: TRBV5-4
j_call: TRBJ2-7
cdr3_nt: TGTGCCAGCTCACCCTCAGGGGGGTACGAGCAGTACTTC
cdr3_aa: CASSPSGGYEQYF

clone_size: -
d_call: -
v_call: TRBV19
j_call: TRBJ2-1
cdr3_nt: TGTGCCAGTAGTATAGTCGGATTCTACAATGAGCAGTTCTTC
cdr3_aa: CASSIVGFYNEQFF

clone_size: -
d_call: TRBD2
v_call: TRBV20-1
j_call: TRBJ2-4
cdr3_nt: TGCAGTGCTAGTTCGGGACTAGCGGGATTACTAGCCAAAAACATTCAGTACTTC
cdr3_aa: CSASSGLAGLLAKNIQYF

clone_size: -
d_call: -
v_call: TRBV6-5
j_call: TRBJ1-1
cdr3_nt: TGTGCCAGCAGTTACACGGAGGGAGTAGGCACTGAAGCTTTCTTT
cdr3_aa: CASSYTEGVGTEAFF

clone_size: -
d_call: TRBD1
v_call: TRBV19
j_call: TRBJ2-5
cdr3_nt: TGTGCCAGTGCCCGGGACAGGGGGCTAGAGACCCAGTACTTC
cdr3_aa: CASARDRGLETQYF

clone_size: -
d_call: -
v_call: TRBV28
j_call: TRBJ1-2
cdr3_nt: TGTGCCAGCAGCCCCCTCCGGGCGCGCGACTATGGCTACACCTTC
cdr3_aa: CASSPLRARDYGYTF

clone_size: -
d_call: -
v_call: TRBV6-5
j_call: TRBJ1-1
cdr3_nt: TGTGCCAGCAGTCGAGCCGGGGCAAACACTGAAGCTTTCTTT
cdr3_aa: CASSRAGANTEAFF

clone_size: -
d_call: TRBD2
v_call: TRBV11-2
j_call: TRBJ2-7
cdr3_nt: TGTGCCAGCAGCTCGCATCTAGCGGGAGGACGCGAGCAGTACTTC
cdr3_aa: CASSSHLAGGREQYF

clone_size: -
d_call: -
v_call: TRBV5-8
j_call: TRBJ1-5
cdr3_nt: TGTGCCACCAGGGGTAGCAATCAGCCCCAGCATTTT
cdr3_aa: CATRGSNQPQHF

clone_size: -
d_call: TRBD2
v_call: TRBV7-3
j_call: TRBJ2-1
cdr3_nt: TGTGCCAGCAGCTTGGTGGGAGGGCCCGACAATGAGCAGTTCTTC
cdr3_aa: CASSLVGGPDNEQFF

clone_size: -
d_call: -
v_call: TRBV11-2
j_call: TRBJ1-2
cdr3_nt: TGTGCCAGCAGCTTAACAACTGCCGCCTATGGCTACACCTTC
cdr3_aa: CASSLTTAAYGYTF

clone_size: -
d_call: -
v_call: TRBV5-1
j_call: TRBJ2-7
cdr3_nt: TGCGCCAGCAGCGAGGATGACTACGAGCAGTACTTC
cdr3_aa: CASSEDDYEQYF

clone_size: -
d_call: -
v_call: TRBV5-1
j_call: TRBJ2-5
cdr3_nt: TGCGCCAGCAGCTTGGCGGTGGGGCAGGAGACCCAGTACTTC
cdr3_aa: CASSLAVGQETQYF

clone_size: -
d_call: TRBD1
v_call: TRBV7-8
j_call: TRBJ1-2
cdr3_nt: TGTGCCAGCAGCTTAGCGCGGACAGGGGTTGGTGGCTACACCTTC
cdr3_aa: CASSLARTGVGGYTF

clone_size: -
d_call: TRBD1
v_call: TRBV18
j_call: TRBJ1-5
cdr3_nt: TGTGCCAGCTCAGCTAATACAGGGGGCGTGAGCAATCAGCCCCAGCATTTT
cdr3_aa: CASSANTGGVSNQPQHF

clone_size: few
d_call: -
v_call: TRBV6-5
j_call: TRBJ1-1
cdr3_nt: TGTGCCAGCAGTACAGTATCGGAGACTGAAGCTTTCTTT
cdr3_aa: CASSTVSETEAFF

clone_size: -
d_call: -
v_call: TRBV7-9
j_call: TRBJ1-5
cdr3_nt: TGTGCCAGCAGCTTCGGATCCGGAGGCAATCAGCCCCAGCATTTT
cdr3_aa: CASSFGSGGNQPQHF

clone_size: -
d_call: -
v_call: TRBV5-1
j_call: TRBJ1-6
cdr3_nt: TGCGCCAGCAGCTCAGATAATTCACCCCTCCACTTT
cdr3_aa: CASSSDNSPLHF

clone_size: once
d_call: TRBD1
v_call: TRBV19
j_call: TRBJ2-7
cdr3_nt: TGTGCCAGTAGCCAGGGACAGGGCATCTCCTACGAGCAGTACTTC
cdr3_aa: CASSQGQGISYEQYF